This TCR beta chain was found in a study of blood T cell repertoires in COVID-19. Sequenced by immunoSEQ multiplex PCR; TCRdb stores in-frame clones only, minus some. This table has hundreds of thousands of clones, roughly 85% appearing once. The CDR3 length is 13 residues. V gave up 8 bases and J gave up 4 bases, with 14 bases separating them. Germline V gene data show CDR1 as LNHDA and CDR2 as SQIVND (reference sequence). The J gene is TRBJ1-1, the V gene TRBV19; D not resolved. The sequencing input was PBMCs or T cells enriched from blood (not recorded which). This clonotype was obtained from a woman in her thirties or forties who had recovered from COVID-19. The CDR3 sequence is CASSDEGPTEAFF. CDR3 bases: TGTGCCAGTTCCGACGAGGGTCCCACTGAAGCTTTCTTT.